The rows below give T cell receptor beta chains drawn from one sample of a study of T cell repertoires in cytomegalovirus infection. Their specific antigens are unknown. One entry per CDR3 protein, called by TCRdb with MiXCR from the reads. The profile shows some 320,000 distinct CDR3 sequences, about 29% of them singletons. Sample: cultured PBMCs, taken from culture after CMV antigen stimulation. Every receptor here comes from a human donor in good health (CMV status not recorded). Some clones in this sample may be carry-over from other donors' samples. Both conserved end residues are trimmed from each CDR3. D genes are given only for firm matches.

d_gene: TRBD2; j_gene: TRBJ2-1; v_gene: TRBV27; CDR3aa: ASWTSGSNEQF
d_gene: -; j_gene: TRBJ1-4; v_gene: TRBV5-5; CDR3aa: ASSPGGAVYEKLF
d_gene: TRBD2; j_gene: TRBJ2-4; v_gene: TRBV3-1; CDR3aa: ASSLSTGRGFKNIQY
d_gene: TRBD1; j_gene: TRBJ2-1; v_gene: TRBV7-8; CDR3aa: ASSPWDRGSYNEQF
d_gene: -; j_gene: TRBJ1-1; v_gene: TRBV5-4; CDR3aa: ASSPYSGTPNTEAF
d_gene: -; j_gene: TRBJ2-7; v_gene: TRBV12-3/TRBV12-4; CDR3aa: ASSWTVPEQY
d_gene: TRBD2; j_gene: TRBJ2-3; v_gene: TRBV7-3; CDR3aa: ASSPGASGSADTQY
d_gene: TRBD1; j_gene: TRBJ2-1; v_gene: TRBV7-6; CDR3aa: ASSPQTGSHYDEQF
d_gene: -; j_gene: TRBJ1-2; v_gene: TRBV12-3/TRBV12-4; CDR3aa: ASSFSGNYGYT
d_gene: TRBD1; j_gene: TRBJ1-3; v_gene: TRBV7-8; CDR3aa: ASSVGQGMGNTIY
d_gene: -; j_gene: TRBJ1-1; v_gene: TRBV12-5; CDR3aa: ASGLSAGMSTEAF
d_gene: -; j_gene: TRBJ1-1; v_gene: TRBV6-1; CDR3aa: ASCAFRGISEAF
d_gene: -; j_gene: TRBJ2-1; v_gene: TRBV11-2; CDR3aa: ASSPAPNEQF
d_gene: -; j_gene: TRBJ1-2; v_gene: TRBV18; CDR3aa: ASSPRQDNYGYT
d_gene: -; j_gene: TRBJ1-2; v_gene: TRBV7-8; CDR3aa: ASSSVSGFLNYGYT
d_gene: -; j_gene: TRBJ1-5; v_gene: TRBV19; CDR3aa: ASSIVGNSNQPQH
d_gene: -; j_gene: TRBJ1-1; v_gene: TRBV20-1; CDR3aa: SASLPVEAF
d_gene: -; j_gene: TRBJ1-5; v_gene: TRBV12-3/TRBV12-4; CDR3aa: ASSNAGHSNQPQH
d_gene: TRBD1; j_gene: TRBJ1-2; v_gene: TRBV19; CDR3aa: ASSIGRGDYGYT
d_gene: -; j_gene: TRBJ1-2; v_gene: TRBV2; CDR3aa: ASSEAGVGYT
d_gene: -; j_gene: TRBJ2-5; v_gene: TRBV7-2; CDR3aa: ASSRSDETQY
d_gene: -; j_gene: TRBJ2-5; v_gene: TRBV7-2; CDR3aa: ASSAGWGETQY
d_gene: -; j_gene: TRBJ1-4; v_gene: TRBV18; CDR3aa: ASSPPGKLYEKLF
d_gene: -; j_gene: TRBJ1-5; v_gene: TRBV6-5; CDR3aa: ASNPLGASNQPQH
d_gene: -; j_gene: TRBJ2-3; v_gene: TRBV7-2; CDR3aa: ASSLETGSDTQY
d_gene: -; j_gene: TRBJ1-1; v_gene: TRBV27; CDR3aa: ASTSNTEAF
d_gene: -; j_gene: TRBJ1-4; v_gene: TRBV2; CDR3aa: ASSAGALNEKLF
d_gene: -; j_gene: TRBJ1-5; v_gene: TRBV18; CDR3aa: ASSPVGNPSNQPQH
d_gene: -; j_gene: TRBJ1-1; v_gene: TRBV7-9; CDR3aa: ASSLVGDPQLVNTEAF
d_gene: -; j_gene: TRBJ2-2; v_gene: TRBV29-1; CDR3aa: SVGIGGGSGELF
d_gene: -; j_gene: TRBJ2-5; v_gene: TRBV2; CDR3aa: ASSAYREETQY
d_gene: TRBD1; j_gene: TRBJ1-6; v_gene: TRBV4-1; CDR3aa: ASSQESGGPGNSPLH
d_gene: -; j_gene: TRBJ1-6; v_gene: TRBV28; CDR3aa: ASSLYGGYNSPLH
d_gene: -; j_gene: TRBJ1-1; v_gene: TRBV6-5; CDR3aa: ASSSGIRVGEAF
d_gene: -; j_gene: TRBJ2-7; v_gene: TRBV15; CDR3aa: ATSRNPRPDEQY
d_gene: -; j_gene: TRBJ1-5; v_gene: TRBV11-3; CDR3aa: ASSLNRQTWLNQPQH
d_gene: -; j_gene: TRBJ1-1; v_gene: TRBV6-8; CDR3aa: ASTRRVGNTEAF
d_gene: TRBD1; j_gene: TRBJ1-3; v_gene: TRBV12-3/TRBV12-4; CDR3aa: ASSFTGASSGNTIY
d_gene: -; j_gene: TRBJ1-5; v_gene: TRBV19; CDR3aa: ASSMTWVDQPQH
d_gene: TRBD1; j_gene: TRBJ1-2; v_gene: TRBV6-1; CDR3aa: ASRPGQNYGYT
d_gene: TRBD1; j_gene: TRBJ1-4; v_gene: TRBV12-3/TRBV12-4; CDR3aa: ASSRDSNEKLF
d_gene: -; j_gene: TRBJ2-1; v_gene: TRBV24-1; CDR3aa: ATSESGEAGYNEQF
d_gene: TRBD1; j_gene: TRBJ1-6; v_gene: TRBV5-1; CDR3aa: ASSEKGQGGSPLH
d_gene: -; j_gene: TRBJ2-6; v_gene: TRBV12-5; CDR3aa: ASGNSGANVLT